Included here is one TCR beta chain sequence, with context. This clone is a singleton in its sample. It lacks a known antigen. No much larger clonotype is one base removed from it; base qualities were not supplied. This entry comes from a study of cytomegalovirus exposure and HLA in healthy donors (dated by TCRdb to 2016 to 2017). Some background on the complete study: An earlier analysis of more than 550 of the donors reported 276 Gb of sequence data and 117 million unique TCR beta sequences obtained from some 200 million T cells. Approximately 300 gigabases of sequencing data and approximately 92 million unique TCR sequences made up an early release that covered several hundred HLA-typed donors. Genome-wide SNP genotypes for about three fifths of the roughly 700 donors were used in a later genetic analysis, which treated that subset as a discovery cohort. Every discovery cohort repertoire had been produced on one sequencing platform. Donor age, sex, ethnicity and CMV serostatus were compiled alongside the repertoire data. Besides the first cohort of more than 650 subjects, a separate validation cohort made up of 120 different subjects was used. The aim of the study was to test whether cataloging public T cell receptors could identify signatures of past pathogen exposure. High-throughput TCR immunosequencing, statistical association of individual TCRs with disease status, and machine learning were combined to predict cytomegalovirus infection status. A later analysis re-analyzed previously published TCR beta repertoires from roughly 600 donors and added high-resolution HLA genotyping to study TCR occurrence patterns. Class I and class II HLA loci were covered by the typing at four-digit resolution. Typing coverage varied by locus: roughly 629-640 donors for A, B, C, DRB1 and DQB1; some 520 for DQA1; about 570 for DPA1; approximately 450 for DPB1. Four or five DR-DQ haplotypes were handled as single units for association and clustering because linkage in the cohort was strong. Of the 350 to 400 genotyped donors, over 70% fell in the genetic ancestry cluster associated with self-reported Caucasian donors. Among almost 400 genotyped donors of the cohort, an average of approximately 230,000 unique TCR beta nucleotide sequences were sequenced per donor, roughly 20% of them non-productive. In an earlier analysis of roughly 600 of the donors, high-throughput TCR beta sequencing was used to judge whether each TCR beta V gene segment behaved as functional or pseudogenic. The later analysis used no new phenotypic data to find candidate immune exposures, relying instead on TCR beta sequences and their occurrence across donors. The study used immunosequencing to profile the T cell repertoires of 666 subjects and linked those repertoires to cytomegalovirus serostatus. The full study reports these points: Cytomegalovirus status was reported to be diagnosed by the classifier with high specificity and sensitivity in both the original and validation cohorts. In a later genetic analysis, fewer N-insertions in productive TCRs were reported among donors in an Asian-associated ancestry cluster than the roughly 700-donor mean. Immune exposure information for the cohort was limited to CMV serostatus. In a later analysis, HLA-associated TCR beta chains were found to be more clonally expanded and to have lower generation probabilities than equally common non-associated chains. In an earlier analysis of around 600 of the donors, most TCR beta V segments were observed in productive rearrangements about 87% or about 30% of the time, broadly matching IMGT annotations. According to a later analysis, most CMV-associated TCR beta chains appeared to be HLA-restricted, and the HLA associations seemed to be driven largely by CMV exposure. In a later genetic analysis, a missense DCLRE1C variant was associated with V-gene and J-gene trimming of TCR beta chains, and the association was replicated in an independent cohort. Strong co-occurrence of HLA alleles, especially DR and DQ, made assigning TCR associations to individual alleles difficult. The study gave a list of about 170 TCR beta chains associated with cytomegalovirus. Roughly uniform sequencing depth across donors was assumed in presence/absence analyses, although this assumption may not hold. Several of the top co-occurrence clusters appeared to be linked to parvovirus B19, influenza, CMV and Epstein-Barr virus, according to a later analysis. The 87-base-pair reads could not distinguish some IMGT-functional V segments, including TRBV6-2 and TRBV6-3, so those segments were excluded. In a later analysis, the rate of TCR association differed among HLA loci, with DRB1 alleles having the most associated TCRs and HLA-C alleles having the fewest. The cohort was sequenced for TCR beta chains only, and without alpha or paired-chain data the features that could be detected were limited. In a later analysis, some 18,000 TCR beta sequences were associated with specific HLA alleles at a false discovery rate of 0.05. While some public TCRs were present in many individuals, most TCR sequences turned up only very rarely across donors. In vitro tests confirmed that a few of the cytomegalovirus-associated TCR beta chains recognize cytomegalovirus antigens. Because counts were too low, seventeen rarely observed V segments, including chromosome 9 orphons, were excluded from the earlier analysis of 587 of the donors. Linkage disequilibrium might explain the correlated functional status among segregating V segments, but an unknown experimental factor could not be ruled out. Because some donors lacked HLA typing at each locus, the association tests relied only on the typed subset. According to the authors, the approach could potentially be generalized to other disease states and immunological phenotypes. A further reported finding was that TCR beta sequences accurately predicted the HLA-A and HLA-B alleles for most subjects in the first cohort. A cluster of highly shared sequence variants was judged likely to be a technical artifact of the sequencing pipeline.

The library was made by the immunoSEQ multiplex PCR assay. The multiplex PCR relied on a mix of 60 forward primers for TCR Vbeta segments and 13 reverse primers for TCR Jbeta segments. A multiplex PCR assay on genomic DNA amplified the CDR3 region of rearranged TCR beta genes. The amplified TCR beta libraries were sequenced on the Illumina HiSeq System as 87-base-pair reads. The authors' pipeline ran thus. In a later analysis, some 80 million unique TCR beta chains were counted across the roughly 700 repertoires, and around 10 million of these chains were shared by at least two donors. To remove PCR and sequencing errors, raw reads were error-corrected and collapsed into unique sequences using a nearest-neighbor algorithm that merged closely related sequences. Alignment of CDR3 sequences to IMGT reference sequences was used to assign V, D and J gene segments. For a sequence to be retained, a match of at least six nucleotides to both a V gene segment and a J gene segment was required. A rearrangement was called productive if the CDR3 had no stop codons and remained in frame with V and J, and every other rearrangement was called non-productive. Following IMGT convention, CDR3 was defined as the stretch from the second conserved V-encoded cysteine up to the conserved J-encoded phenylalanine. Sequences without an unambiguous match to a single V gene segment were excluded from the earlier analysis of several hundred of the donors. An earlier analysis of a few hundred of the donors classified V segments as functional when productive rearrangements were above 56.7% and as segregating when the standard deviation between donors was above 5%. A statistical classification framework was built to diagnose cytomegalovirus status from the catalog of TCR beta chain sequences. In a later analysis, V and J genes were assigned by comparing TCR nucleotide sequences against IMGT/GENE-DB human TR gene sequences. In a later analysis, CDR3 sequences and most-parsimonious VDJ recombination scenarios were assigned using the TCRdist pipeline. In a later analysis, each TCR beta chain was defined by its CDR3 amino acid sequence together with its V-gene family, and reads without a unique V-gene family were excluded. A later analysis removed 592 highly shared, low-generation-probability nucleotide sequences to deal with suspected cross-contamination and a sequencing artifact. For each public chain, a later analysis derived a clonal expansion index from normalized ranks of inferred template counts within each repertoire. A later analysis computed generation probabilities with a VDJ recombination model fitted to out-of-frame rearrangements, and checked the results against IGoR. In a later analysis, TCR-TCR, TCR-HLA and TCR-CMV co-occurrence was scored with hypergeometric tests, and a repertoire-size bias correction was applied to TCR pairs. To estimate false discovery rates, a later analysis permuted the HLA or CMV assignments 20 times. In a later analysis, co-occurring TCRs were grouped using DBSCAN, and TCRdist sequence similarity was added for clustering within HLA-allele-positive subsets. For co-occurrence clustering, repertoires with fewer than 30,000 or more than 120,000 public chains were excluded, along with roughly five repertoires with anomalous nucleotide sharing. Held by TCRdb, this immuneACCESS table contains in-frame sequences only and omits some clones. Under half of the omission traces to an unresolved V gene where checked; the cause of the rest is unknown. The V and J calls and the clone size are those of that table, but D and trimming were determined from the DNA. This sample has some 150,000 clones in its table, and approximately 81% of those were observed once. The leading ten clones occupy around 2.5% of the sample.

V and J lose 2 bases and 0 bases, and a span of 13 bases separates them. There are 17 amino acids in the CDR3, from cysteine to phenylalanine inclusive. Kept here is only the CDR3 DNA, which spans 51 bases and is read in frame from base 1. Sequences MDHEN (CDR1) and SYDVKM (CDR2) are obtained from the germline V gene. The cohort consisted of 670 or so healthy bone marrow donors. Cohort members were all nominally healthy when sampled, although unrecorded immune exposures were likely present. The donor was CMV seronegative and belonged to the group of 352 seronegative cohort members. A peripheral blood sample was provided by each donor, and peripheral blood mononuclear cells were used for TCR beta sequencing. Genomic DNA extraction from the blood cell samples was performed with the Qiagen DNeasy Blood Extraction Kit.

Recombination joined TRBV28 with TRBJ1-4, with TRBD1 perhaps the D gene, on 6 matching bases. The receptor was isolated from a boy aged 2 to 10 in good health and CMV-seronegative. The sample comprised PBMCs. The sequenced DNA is TGTGCCAGCAGTTTAGGGGACACTCCTGCAACTAATGAAAAACTGTTTTTT. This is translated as CASSLGDTPATNEKLFF. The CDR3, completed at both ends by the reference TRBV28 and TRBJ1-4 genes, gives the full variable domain DVKVTQSSRYLVKRTGEKVFLECVQDMDHENMFWYRQDPGLGLRLIYFSYDVKMKEKGDIPEGYSVSREKKERFSLILESASTNQTSMYLCASSLGDTPATNEKLFFGSGTQLSVL.